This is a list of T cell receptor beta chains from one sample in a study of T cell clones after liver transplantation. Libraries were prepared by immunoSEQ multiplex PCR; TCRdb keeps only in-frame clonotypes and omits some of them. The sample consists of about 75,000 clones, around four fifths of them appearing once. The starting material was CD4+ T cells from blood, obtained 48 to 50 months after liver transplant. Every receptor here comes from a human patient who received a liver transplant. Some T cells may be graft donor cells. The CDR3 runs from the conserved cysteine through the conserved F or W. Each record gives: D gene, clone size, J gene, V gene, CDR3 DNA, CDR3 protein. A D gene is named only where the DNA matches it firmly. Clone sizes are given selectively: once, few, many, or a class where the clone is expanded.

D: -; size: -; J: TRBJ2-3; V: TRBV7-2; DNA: TGTGCCAGCAGCCTGGGGCCTCCCGGAGGCACAGATACGCAGTATTTT; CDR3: CASSLGPPGGTDTQYF
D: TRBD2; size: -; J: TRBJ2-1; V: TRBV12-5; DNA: TGTGCTAGTGGTTTGGGGAGCGGGGGGGTGAATGAGCAGTTCTTC; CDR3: CASGLGSGGVNEQFF
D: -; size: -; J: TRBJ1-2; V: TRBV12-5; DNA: TGTGCTAGTGGTTTGGGCGCCGACACCCGACCTTCAGGCTACACCTTC; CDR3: CASGLGADTRPSGYTF
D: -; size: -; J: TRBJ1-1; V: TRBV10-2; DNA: TGCGCCAGCAAAAGGGACGGAAACACTGAAGCTTTCTTT; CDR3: CASKRDGNTEAFF
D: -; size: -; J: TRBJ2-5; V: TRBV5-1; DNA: TGCGCCAGCAGCTTGGCCGCACAGACTGGGGAGACCCAGTACTTC; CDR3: CASSLAAQTGETQYF
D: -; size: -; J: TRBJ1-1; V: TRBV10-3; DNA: TGTGCCATCAGTGAAAGGGGGGGGAACACTGAAGCTTTCTTT; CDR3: CAISERGGNTEAFF
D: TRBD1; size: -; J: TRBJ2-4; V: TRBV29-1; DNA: TGCAGCGTTGAAGGGGGACAGGGGGCGAACATTCAGTACTTC; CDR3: CSVEGGQGANIQYF
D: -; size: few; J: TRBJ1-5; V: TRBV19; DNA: TGTGCCAGTAACAACCGATATAGCAATCAGCCCCAGCATTTT; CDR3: CASNNRYSNQPQHF
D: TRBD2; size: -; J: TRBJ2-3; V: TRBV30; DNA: TGTGCCTGGACTAGCGGGATGTGGGATACGCAGTATTTT; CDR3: CAWTSGMWDTQYF
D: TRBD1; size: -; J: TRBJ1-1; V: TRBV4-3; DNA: TGCGCCAGCAGCCCAGGGGGATTGCGGAACACTGAAGCTTTCTTT; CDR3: CASSPGGLRNTEAFF
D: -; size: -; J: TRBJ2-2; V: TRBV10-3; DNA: TGTGCCAGTACACCCGCCGAGGGAACCGGGGAGCTGTTTTTT; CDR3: CASTPAEGTGELFF
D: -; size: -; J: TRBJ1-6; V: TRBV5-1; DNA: TGCGCCAGCAGCTTTGACCGACTTTATAATTCACCCCTCCACTTT; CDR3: CASSFDRLYNSPLHF
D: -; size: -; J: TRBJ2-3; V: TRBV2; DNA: TGTGCCAGCTGCCGTTTGGGCACAGATACGCAGTATTTT; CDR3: CASCRLGTDTQYF
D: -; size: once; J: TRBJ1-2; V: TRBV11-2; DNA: TGTGCCAGCAGCTTAGAGCGTTTCGGGGACGGCTACACCTTC; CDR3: CASSLERFGDGYTF
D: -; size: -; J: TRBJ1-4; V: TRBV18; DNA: TGTGCCAGCTCACCACCTGGGCTGGGAACTAATGAAAAACTGTTTTTT; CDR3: CASSPPGLGTNEKLFF
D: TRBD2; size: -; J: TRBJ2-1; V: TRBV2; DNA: TGTGCCAGCAGTGGACCCGGGACTAGCGGGAGAAATGAGCAGTTCTTC; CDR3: CASSGPGTSGRNEQFF
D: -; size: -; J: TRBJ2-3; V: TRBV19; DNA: TGTGCCAGTAGTATAGGGCTCCGAGATACGCAGTATTTT; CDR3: CASSIGLRDTQYF
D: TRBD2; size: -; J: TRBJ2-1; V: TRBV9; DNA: TGTGCCAGCAGCGAACTAGCGGGGGGGTACAATGAGCAGTTCTTC; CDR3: CASSELAGGYNEQFF
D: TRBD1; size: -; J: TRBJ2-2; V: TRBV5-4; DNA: TGTGCCAGCAGCCCCCGCGGACAGGGGGCCCCCAGGGGGACCGGGGAGCTGTTTTTT; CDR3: CASSPRGQGAPRGTGELFF
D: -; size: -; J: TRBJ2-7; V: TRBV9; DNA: TGTGCCAGCAGCGCCCTACAGGGGAGGGACGAGCAGTACTTC; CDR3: CASSALQGRDEQYF
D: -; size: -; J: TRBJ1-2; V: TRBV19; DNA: TGTGCCAGTAGTATCAGCGGGTATGGCTACACCTTC; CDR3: CASSISGYGYTF
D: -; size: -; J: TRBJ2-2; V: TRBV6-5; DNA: TGTGCCGGGCGGACAGCGAACACCGGGGAGCTGTTTTTT; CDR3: CAGRTANTGELFF
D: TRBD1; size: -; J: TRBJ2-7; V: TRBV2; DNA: TGTGCCAGCAGTAAAGACAGGGAACGCGAGCAGTACTTC; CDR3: CASSKDREREQYF
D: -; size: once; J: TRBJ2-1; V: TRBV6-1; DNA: TGTGCCAGCAGTGGATCCCTTGGGGGAGGTAACAATGAGCAGTTCTTC; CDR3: CASSGSLGGGNNEQFF
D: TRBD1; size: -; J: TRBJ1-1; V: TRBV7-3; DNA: TGTGCCAGCAGCGAGCAGGGGGCAGGCACTGAAGCTTTCTTT; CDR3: CASSEQGAGTEAFF